The next 20 T cell receptor beta chains were all read from a single sample in a study of chemoradiotherapy in HPV16-positive cancers (dated by TCRdb to 2021 to 2024). Preparation of the library involved the immunoSEQ multiplex PCR assay. TCRdb provides this immuneACCESS table in a form limited to in-frame rearrangements. Some clones are lacking; in checked studies, under half of them reflect an unresolved V gene, and why the rest are absent is not known. This sample gives some 4,900 clones in total; about 96% of them show up just once. Roughly 3.2% of the sample is held by the ten biggest clonotypes. The sample was tumor tissue, taken from a patient who underwent chemoradiotherapy. Every receptor here comes from a human donor with HPV-associated anogenital cancer.

This chain uses TRBV5-1 with TRBJ1-1; possible D gene TRBD1, 5 bases. Germline lookup yields CDR1 SGHRS and CDR2 YFSETQ. V lost 2 bases, J lost 6 bases, and 14 bases lay in between. The CDR3 runs to 14 residues. CDR3 sequence reads: CASSFMSGNAEAFF. The CDR3 DNA sequence: TGCGCCAGCAGCTTCATGTCAGGGAATGCTGAAGCTTTCTTT.

The V gene is TRBV5-1, the J gene TRBJ2-1; 10 positions agree with TRBD2. Trimming at V came to 0 bases and at J to 1 base, leaving 7 bases not matched to a gene. Germline V gene data show CDR1 as SGHRS and CDR2 as YFSETQ. This CDR3 is built from 18 residues. CDR3 in DNA: TGCGCCAGCAGCTTGGTCCCTAGCGGGAGTAGGTCCTACAATGAGCAGTTCTTC. It encodes CASSLVPSGSRSYNEQFF.

This clone was seen just once. V is TRBV7-3 and J is TRBJ2-1; D is ambiguous. The germline CDR1 and CDR2 sequences are SGHTA and FQGTGA. This CDR3 has 11 residues. The V end was cut by 1 base, the J end by 7 bases, with 2 bases between. In nucleotides, the CDR3 is TGTGCCAGCAGCTTAAGGAATGAGCAGTTCTTC. Its translation: CASSLRNEQFF.

Here the CDR3 DNA reads TGTGCCAGCAGACGTGGGCGGACAGGAACCTACAATGAGCAGTTCTTC. Translating gives CASRRGRTGTYNEQFF. V usage is TRBV6-6 and J usage is TRBJ2-1; 7 nucleotides match TRBD1. Germline V gene sequence: CDR1 MNHNY, CDR2 SVGAGI (reference sequence). Trimming took 6 bases from V and 2 from J; bases not matched to a gene: 10. The CDR3 is made up of 16 amino acids.

The V gene is TRBV2, the J gene TRBJ1-3; D not certain. The V end was cut by 1 base, the J end by 0 bases, with 7 bases between. Germline CDR1 and CDR2: SNHLY and FYNNEI. The CDR3 has 15 residues. CDR3 DNA: TGTGCCAGCAGTGAAGGCCAGGTCTCTGGAAACACCATATATTTT. The encoded protein is CASSEGQVSGNTIYF. The full variable domain, in which reference TRBV2 and TRBJ1-3 provide the parts outside the CDR3, is EPEVTQTPSHQVTQMGQEVILRCVPISNHLYFYWYRQILGQKVEFLVSFYNNEISEKSEIFDDQFSVERPDGSNFTLKIRSTKLEDSAMYFCASSEGQVSGNTIYFGEGSWLTVV.

The V and J genes are TRBV30 and TRBJ2-7; no definite D call. The V end was cut by 3 bases, the J end by 1 base, with 19 bases between. The germline CDR1 and CDR2 sequences are GTSNPN and SVGIG (reference sequence). The CDR3 runs 16 residues. CDR3 protein: CAWSAARQGPSYEQYF. CDR3 sequence (DNA): TGTGCCTGGAGCGCGGCTCGGCAAGGCCCTTCCTACGAGCAGTACTTC.

The chain has TRBV10-1 and TRBJ2-1, with 7 bases lining up with TRBD2. Germline trimming cut 2 bases from V and 3 bases from J; bases unmatched to any gene: 4. The CDR3 extends over 15 amino acids. Per germline, CDR1 WNHNN and CDR2 SYGVQD (reference sequence). This CDR3 is CASSEKRGLYNEQFF. CDR3 nucleotide sequence: TGCGCCAGCAGTGAGAAGCGGGGCCTCTACAATGAGCAGTTCTTC.

This chain connects TRBV4-3 to TRBJ1-2; D unclear. Per germline, CDR1 LGHNA and CDR2 YSLEER. Between the trimmed V and J ends, which lost 1 base and 8 bases, there was a span of 14 bases. The CDR3 is made up of 14 amino acids. The CDR3 DNA follows: TGCGCCAGCAGCCAAGTCGAGAGAACGGGCGGCTACACCTTC. Its translation is CASSQVERTGGYTF.

The chain joins TRBV18 to TRBJ1-1, with TRBD1 matching over 7 bases. The CDR3 loop spans 15 amino acids. The ends lost 1 base at V and 0 bases at J; junction bases unmatched: 2. The V gene's germline CDR1 is KGHSH and CDR2 LQKENI. Here the CDR3 reads CASSPQGALNTEAFF. The CDR3 bases are TGTGCCAGCTCACCACAGGGGGCCTTGAACACTGAAGCTTTCTTT.

This rearrangement joins TRBV7-2 to TRBJ2-7; D gene uncertain. The V gene's germline CDR1 is SGHTA and CDR2 FQGNSA. This CDR3 is 11 amino acids long. Between the trimmed V and J ends, which lost 0 bases and 6 bases, there was a span of 3 bases. CDR3 in DNA: TGTGCCAGCAGCTTAGCCGCCGAGCAGTACTTC. It translates to CASSLAAEQYF.

The chain links TRBV11-2 to TRBJ1-2, with 8 bases lining up with TRBD1. The CDR3 is made up of 14 amino acids. Germline assignment: CDR1 SGHAT and CDR2 FQNNGV. Trimming removed 2 bases from V and 8 bases from J; junction bases left unmatched: 7. The CDR3 coding sequence is TGTGCCAGCAGCTTATCGCAGGGGGCTGAAGGCTACACCTTC. This translates into CASSLSQGAEGYTF.

This clone occurred a few times. The rearrangement joins TRBV6-5 to TRBJ1-1; 7 nucleotides match TRBD1. Germline V gene data show CDR1 as MNHEY and CDR2 as SVGAGI. This CDR3 spans 14 amino acids. The V and J ends lost 2 bases and 11 bases, in that order; junction bases with no gene match: 11. This CDR3 is CASSYGRQGQNAFF. CDR3 in DNA: TGTGCCAGCAGTTACGGGAGACAGGGACAAAACGCTTTCTTT.

The chain recombines TRBV28 with TRBJ1-4; D is perhaps TRBD1 (6 bases). Trimming removed 3 bases from V and 9 bases from J, with 11 bases in between. The CDR3 has 13 amino acids. Germline V gene sequence: CDR1 MDHEN, CDR2 SYDVKM. CDR3 region: CASSFHRVKKLFF. The CDR3 DNA reads TGTGCCAGCAGTTTCCACAGGGTTAAAAAACTGTTTTTT.

This rearrangement joins TRBV9 to TRBJ2-3, with unresolved D. In germline, CDR1 is SGDLS, CDR2 YYNGEE. This CDR3 contains 13 residues. V lost 0 bases and J lost 3, with 5 bases in between. The CDR3 sequence: CASSVVETDTQYF. CDR3 bases: TGTGCCAGCAGCGTAGTGGAGACAGATACGCAGTATTTT.

This chain joins TRBV7-3 and TRBJ2-3; 7 bases map to TRBD1. The CDR3 runs 12 residues. In germline, CDR1 is SGHTA, CDR2 FQGTGA. V lost 5 bases and J lost 11; bases outside the gene matches: 7. The CDR3 spells CASSHTRDRQYF. The CDR3 DNA is TGTGCCAGCAGCCATACTCGGGACAGGCAGTATTTT.

This sequence joins TRBV28 and TRBJ2-1; D assignment may be TRBD1 or TRBD2 (5 bases each). The CDR3 loop spans 15 amino acids. The germline CDR1 and CDR2 sequences are MDHEN and SYDVKM. Trimming removed 0 bases from V and 4 bases from J, with 10 bases in between. The DNA for the CDR3 is TGTGCCAGCAGTTTATGGGGACGGATATACAATGAGCAGTTCTTC. As protein: CASSLWGRIYNEQFF.

The chain couples TRBV6-1 to TRBJ1-1; D is possibly TRBD1 (5 bases). The CDR3 sequence is 14 residues long. Deletions cut 4 bases from V and 2 bases from J, with 11 bases between. Germline-derived CDR1 and CDR2 are MNHNS and SASEGT. This CDR3 reads CASSARQSNTEAFF. CDR3 in DNA: TGTGCCAGCAGTGCGAGACAGAGTAACACTGAAGCTTTCTTT.

This chain joins TRBV19 and TRBJ1-5; D uncertain. The ends were cut back, 3 bases at V and 3 bases at J, with 9 bases in the middle. Germline assignment: CDR1 LNHDA and CDR2 SQIVND (reference sequence). This CDR3 region has 14 residues. The CDR3, as DNA: TGTGCCAGTAGTATCGGTATGTCCAATCAGCCCCAGCATTTT. The encoded protein is CASSIGMSNQPQHF.

The chain is built from TRBV18 and TRBJ1-5; 8 bases are shared with TRBD1. This CDR3 has 16 residues. The ends lost 6 bases at V and 2 bases at J; junction bases unmatched: 9. Germline CDR1 KGHSH, CDR2 LQKENI. CDR3 loop: CASSPQGAPGNQPQHF. CDR3 bases: TGTGCCAGCTCTCCTCAGGGGGCGCCCGGCAATCAGCCCCAGCATTTT.

The CDR3 nucleotides read TGTGCCATCAGTGAGGGACCAGGGGGAGGCACCGGGGAGCTGTTTTTT. Translated, it gives CAISEGPGGGTGELFF. The V and J genes are TRBV10-3 and TRBJ2-2; a weak D match, TRBD1 (7 bases). V lost 2 bases and J lost 4, with 14 bases in between. Germline CDR1 ENHRY, CDR2 SYGVKD. This CDR3 has 16 residues.